This TCR beta chain was recovered during a study of T cells in Graves' hyperthyroidism and ophthalmopathy. This CDR3 is built from 13 residues. V was pared by 6 bases and J by 0 bases, with 9 bases between. CDR1 and CDR2 (germline): SGHRS, YFSETQ. What was amplified from RNA transcripts were TCR beta CDR3 regions. First-round RT-PCR with HTBI primers amplified the TCR CDR3 region. TCRdb reprocessed the multiplex PCR reads with MiXCR, giving one entry per CDR3 protein. The sample shows 480,000 or so distinct CDR3 sequences, roughly an eighth of them seen only once. The V gene is TRBV5-1, the J gene TRBJ1-1; D is unresolved. Sequences were obtained from blood. The TCR comes from a woman aged 18-29 years with Graves' hyperthyroidism. The CDR3 sequence is CASNAGLNTEAFF. The CDR3 bases are TGCGCCAGCAACGCAGGATTGAACACTGAAGCTTTCTTT.